The T cell receptor (beta chain) under discussion was sequenced for a study of cytomegalovirus exposure and HLA in healthy donors. Study-wide results and caveats: Most observed TCR sequences were rare, whereas some public TCRs were detected in many donors.

The V gene's germline CDR1 is SNHLY and CDR2 FYNNEI. With 6 bases clipped from V and 8 bases from J, the junction kept 8 bases outside the gene matches. The CDR3 consists of 14 residues. The PCR contained 60 Vbeta and 13 Jbeta primers. Per the study methods: An analysis that came later counted 80 million or so unique TCR beta chains, approximately 10 million shared. Sequenced by immunoSEQ multiplex PCR; TCRdb stores in-frame clones only, minus some. From that table come the V and J calls and clone size; the DNA was used to work out D and trimming. This table has under 150,000 clones, around three quarters appearing once. In its sample, this clone was seen once. Its target is not known.

The chain has TRBV2 and TRBJ1-4, with TRBD1 matching over 8 bases. Sequenced sample: PBMCs. The receptor comes from a man between 25 and 39 years old in good health and CMV-seropositive. The CDR3 reads CASSEDRVFEKLFF. The CDR3 nucleotides read TGTGCCAGCAGCGAGGACAGGGTATTCGAAAAACTGTTTTTT.